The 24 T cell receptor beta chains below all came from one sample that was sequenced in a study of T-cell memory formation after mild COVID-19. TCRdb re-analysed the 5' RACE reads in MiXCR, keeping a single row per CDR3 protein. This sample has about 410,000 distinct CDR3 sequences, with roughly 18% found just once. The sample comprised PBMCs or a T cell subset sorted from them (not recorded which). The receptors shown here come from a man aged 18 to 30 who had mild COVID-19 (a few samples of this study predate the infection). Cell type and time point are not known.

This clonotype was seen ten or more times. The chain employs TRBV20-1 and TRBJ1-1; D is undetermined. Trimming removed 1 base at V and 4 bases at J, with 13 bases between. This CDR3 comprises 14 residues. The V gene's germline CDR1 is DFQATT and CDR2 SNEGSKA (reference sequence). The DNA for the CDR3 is TGCAGTGCTAGAGTCTCCATGGGGAGCACTGAAGCTTTCTTT. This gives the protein CSARVSMGSTEAFF.

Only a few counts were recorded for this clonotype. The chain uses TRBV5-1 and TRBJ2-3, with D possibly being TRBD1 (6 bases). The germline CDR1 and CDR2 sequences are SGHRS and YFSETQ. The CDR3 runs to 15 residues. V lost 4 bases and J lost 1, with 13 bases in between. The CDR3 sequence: CASSEKQGGTDTQYF. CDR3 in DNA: TGCGCCAGCAGCGAGAAACAGGGTGGCACAGATACGCAGTATTTT.

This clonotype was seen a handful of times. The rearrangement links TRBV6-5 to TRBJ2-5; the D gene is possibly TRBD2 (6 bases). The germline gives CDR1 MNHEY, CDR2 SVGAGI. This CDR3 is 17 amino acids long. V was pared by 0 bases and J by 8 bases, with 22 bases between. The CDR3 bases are TGTGCCAGCAGTTACTCCAACCGGCTTGCGGGACCCGCTACCCAGTACTTC. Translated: CASSYSNRLAGPATQYF.

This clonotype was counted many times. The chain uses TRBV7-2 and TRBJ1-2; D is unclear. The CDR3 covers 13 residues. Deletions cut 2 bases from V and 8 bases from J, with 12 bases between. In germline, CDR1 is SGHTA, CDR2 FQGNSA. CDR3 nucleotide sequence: TGTGCCAGCAGCTTACTGTACCAGCAAGGCTACACCTTC. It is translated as CASSLLYQQGYTF.

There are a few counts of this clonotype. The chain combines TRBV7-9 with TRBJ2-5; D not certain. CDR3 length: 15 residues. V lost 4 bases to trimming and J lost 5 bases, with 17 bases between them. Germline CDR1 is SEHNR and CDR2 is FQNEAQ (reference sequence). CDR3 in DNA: TGTGCCAGCAGCTCTGACTTTCACTCCGGGGAGACCCAGTACTTC. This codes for CASSSDFHSGETQYF.

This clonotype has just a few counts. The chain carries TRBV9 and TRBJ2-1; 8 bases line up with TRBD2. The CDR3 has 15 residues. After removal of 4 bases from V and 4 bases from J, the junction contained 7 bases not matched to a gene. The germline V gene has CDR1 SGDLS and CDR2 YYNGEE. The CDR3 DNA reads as TGTGCCAGCAGCCTCCGGGGGGGGCAGTACAATGAGCAGTTCTTC. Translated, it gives CASSLRGGQYNEQFF.

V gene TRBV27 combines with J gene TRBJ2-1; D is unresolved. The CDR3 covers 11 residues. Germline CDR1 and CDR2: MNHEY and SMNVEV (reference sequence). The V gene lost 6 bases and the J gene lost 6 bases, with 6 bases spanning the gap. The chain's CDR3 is CASRVGNEQFF. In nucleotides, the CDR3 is TGTGCCAGCAGGGTGGGCAATGAGCAGTTCTTC.

In nucleotides, the CDR3 is TGCAGTGCGGGACAGAACACAGATACGCAGTATTTT. This gives the protein CSAGQNTDTQYF. This chain joins TRBV20-1 and TRBJ2-3, with TRBD1 matching over 7 bases. Germline V gene sequence: CDR1 DFQATT, CDR2 SNEGSKA (reference sequence). The CDR3 consists of 12 residues. V trimming: 6 bases; J trimming: 2 bases; junction bases outside the gene matches: 2.

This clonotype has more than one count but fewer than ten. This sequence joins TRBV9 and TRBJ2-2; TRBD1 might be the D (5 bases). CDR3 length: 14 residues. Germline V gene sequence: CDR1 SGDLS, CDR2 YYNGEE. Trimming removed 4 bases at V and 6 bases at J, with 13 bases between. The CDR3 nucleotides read TGTGCCAGCAGCACCCAGGGTTTTCCCGGGGAGCTGTTTTTT. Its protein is CASSTQGFPGELFF.

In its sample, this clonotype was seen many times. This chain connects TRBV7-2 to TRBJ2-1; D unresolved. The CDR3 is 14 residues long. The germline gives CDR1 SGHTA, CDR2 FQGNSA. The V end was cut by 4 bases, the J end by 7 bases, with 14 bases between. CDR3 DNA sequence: TGTGCCAGCAGCTCCAATCGCGGTGAAAATGAGCAGTTCTTC. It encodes CASSSNRGENEQFF.

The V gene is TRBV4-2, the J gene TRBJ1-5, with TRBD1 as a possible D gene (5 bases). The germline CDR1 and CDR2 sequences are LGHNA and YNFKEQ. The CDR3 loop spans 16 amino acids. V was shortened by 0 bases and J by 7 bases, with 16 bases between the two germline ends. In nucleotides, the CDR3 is TGTGCCAGCAGCCAAGATCTAACAACTAAGGGGCAGCCCCAGCATTTT. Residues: CASSQDLTTKGQPQHF.

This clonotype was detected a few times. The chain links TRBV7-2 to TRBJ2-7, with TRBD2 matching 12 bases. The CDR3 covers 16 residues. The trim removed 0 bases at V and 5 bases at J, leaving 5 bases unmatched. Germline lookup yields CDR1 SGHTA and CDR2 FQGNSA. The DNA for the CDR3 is TGTGCCAGCAGCTTAGCCTCTAGCGGGGGGGCAAACGAGCAGTACTTC. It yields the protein CASSLASSGGANEQYF.

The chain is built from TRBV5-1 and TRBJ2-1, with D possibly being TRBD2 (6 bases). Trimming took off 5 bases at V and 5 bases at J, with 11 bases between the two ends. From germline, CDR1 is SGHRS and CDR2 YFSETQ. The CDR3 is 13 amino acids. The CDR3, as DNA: TGCGCCAGCAGGGGACTGGAGAACAATGAGCAGTTCTTC. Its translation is CASRGLENNEQFF.

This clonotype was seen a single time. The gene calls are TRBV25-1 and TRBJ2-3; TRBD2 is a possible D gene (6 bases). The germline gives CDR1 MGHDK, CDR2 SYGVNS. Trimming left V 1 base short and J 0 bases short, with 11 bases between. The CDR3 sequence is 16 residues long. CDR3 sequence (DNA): TGTGCCAGCAGTGAATTGCTGGGGACTAGCACAGATACGCAGTATTTT. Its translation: CASSELLGTSTDTQYF.

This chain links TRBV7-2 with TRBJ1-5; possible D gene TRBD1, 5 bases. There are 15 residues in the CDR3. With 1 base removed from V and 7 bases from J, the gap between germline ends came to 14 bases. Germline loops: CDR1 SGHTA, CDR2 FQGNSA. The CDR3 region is CASSLEGDGWQPQHF. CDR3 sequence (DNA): TGTGCCAGCAGCTTAGAAGGGGATGGATGGCAGCCCCAGCATTTT.

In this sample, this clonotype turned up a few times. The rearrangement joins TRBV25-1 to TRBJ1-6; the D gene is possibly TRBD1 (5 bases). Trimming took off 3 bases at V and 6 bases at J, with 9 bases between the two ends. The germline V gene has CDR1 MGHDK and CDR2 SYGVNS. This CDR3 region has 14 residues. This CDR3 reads CASSEAGLNSPLHF. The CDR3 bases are TGTGCCAGCAGTGAGGCAGGGCTTAATTCACCCCTCCACTTT.

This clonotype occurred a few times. The CDR3 nucleotides are TGTGCCAGCAGCCGCGGGTGGGATCCCGGGGAGCTGTTTTTT. Translating gives CASSRGWDPGELFF. The gene calls are TRBV7-3 and TRBJ2-2, with a tentative D call TRBD2 (5 bases). Trimming removed 5 bases from V and 6 bases from J, with 13 bases in between. The CDR3 is 14 residues long. Germline V gives CDR1 SGHTA, CDR2 FQGTGA.

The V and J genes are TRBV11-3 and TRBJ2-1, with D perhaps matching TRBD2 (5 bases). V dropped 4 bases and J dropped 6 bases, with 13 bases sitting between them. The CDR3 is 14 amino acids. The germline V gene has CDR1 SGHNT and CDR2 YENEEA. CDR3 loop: CASSSAGLPNEQFF. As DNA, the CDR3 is TGTGCCAGCAGCTCGGCGGGCCTCCCCAATGAGCAGTTCTTC.

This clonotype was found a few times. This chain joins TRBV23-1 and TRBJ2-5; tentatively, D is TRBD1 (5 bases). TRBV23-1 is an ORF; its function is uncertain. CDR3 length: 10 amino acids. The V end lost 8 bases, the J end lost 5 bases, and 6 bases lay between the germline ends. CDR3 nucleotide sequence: TGCGCCAGCCCAGGGGAGACCCAGTACTTC. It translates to CASPGETQYF.

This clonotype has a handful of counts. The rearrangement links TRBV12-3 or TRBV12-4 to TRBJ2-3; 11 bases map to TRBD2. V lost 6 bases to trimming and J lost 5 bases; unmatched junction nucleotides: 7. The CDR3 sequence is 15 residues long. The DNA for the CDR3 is TGTGCCAGCAGGGAACTAGCGGGGGCAGAAGATACGCAGTATTTT. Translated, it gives CASRELAGAEDTQYF.

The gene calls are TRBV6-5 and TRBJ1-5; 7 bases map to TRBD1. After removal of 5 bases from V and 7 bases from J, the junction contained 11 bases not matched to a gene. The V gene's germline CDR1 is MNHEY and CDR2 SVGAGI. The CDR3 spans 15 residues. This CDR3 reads CASSATGFLRQPQHF. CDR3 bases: TGTGCCAGCAGTGCGACAGGGTTTCTCCGGCAGCCCCAGCATTTT.

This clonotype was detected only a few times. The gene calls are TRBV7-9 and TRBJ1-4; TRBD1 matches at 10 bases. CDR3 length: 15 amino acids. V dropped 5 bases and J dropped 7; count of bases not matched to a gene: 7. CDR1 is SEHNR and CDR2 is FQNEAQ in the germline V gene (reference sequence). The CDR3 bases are TGTGCCAGCAGCCCCCGACAGGGGGCGGGTGAAAAACTGTTTTTT. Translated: CASSPRQGAGEKLFF.

The CDR3 is CSAPWGIKAQHF. The CDR3 DNA sequence: TGCAGTGCCCCCTGGGGCATCAAAGCCCAGCATTTT. The chain employs TRBV20-1 and TRBJ1-5, with D possibly being TRBD1 (5 bases). There are 12 residues in the CDR3. Germline V gene data show CDR1 as DFQATT and CDR2 as SNEGSKA (reference sequence). Between the trimmed V and J ends, which lost 6 bases and 11 bases, there was a span of 17 bases.

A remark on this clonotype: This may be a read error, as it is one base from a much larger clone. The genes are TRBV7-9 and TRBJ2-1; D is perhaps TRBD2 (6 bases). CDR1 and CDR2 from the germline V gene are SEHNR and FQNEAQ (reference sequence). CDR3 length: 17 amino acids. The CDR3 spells CDSSSALRTGDYNEQFF. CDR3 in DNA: TGTGACAGCAGCTCCGCCTTGCGGACGGGGGACTACAATGAGCAGTTCTTC.